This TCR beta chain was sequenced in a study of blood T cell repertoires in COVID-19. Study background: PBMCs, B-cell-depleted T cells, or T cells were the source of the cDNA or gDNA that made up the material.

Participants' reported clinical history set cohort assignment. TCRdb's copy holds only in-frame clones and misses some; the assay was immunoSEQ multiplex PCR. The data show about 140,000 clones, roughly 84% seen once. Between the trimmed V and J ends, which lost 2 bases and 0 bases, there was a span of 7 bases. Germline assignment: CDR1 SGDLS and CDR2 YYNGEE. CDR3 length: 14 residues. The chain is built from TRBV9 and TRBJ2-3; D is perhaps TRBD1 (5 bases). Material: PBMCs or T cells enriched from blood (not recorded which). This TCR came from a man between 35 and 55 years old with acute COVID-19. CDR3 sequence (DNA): TGTGCCAGCAGCGTGGGGCGGAGCACAGATACGCAGTATTTT. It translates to CASSVGRSTDTQYF.